In its sample, the clone carrying this T cell receptor beta chain was seen once. Per the original methods: Nucleated cell counts were estimated from reference gene primer amplification. The protocol was immunoSEQ multiplex PCR, while the TCRdb copy is restricted to in-frame clones and leaves out a portion. That table gives V, J and clone size, and the DNA gave D and trimming. The table lists around 100,000 clones, roughly 84% of them singletons. These data originate in a study of blood T cell repertoires in COVID-19. The overall study: Acute and convalescent COVID-19 specimens originated in the United States, Italy and Spain. T cells, B-cell-depleted T cells, or PBMCs provided the cDNA or gDNA that served as material.

V dropped 3 bases and J dropped 3; count of bases not matched to a gene: 12. Germline V gene sequence: CDR1 KGHSH, CDR2 LQKENI. The CDR3 contains 17 residues. The chain combines TRBV18 with TRBJ2-5, with 8 bases identical to TRBD1. This TCR was recovered from a man aged 25-45 years in a cohort sampled during active COVID-19. The sample taken for sequencing was peripheral blood. The chain's CDR3 is CASSPPLDRDPKETQYF. The DNA of the CDR3 is TGTGCCAGCTCACCCCCTCTGGACAGGGACCCAAAAGAGACCCAGTACTTC.